Reported below is one T cell receptor beta chain. TCRdb reprocessed the 5' RACE reads, keeping one entry per CDR3 protein, no DNA. Reported are 310,000 or so distinct CDR3 sequences; the ten largest clones contain around 2%. The data belong to a study of monozygotic twins with inflammatory bowel disease. The sequencing sample was made of blood. The TCR was taken from a human donor with ulcerative colitis or Crohn's disease, or a healthy co-twin of an affected twin (not recorded which).

CDR3: CASSWDTTYEQYF. The J gene is TRBJ2-7, the V gene TRBV7-9; TCRdb calls TRBD1, which cannot be checked without DNA. The length of the CDR3 is 13 residues. Germline assignment: CDR1 SEHNR and CDR2 FQNEAQ (reference sequence).